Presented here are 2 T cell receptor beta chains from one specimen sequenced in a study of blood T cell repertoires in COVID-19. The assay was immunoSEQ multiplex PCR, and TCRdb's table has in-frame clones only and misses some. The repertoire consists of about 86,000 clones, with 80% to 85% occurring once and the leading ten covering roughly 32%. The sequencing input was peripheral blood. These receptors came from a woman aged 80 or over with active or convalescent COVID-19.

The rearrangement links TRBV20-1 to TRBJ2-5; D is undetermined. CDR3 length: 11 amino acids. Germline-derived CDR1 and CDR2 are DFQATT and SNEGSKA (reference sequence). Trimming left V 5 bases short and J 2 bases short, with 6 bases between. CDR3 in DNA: TGCAGTGCTGAACGGCAAGAGACCCAGTACTTC. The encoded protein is CSAERQETQYF.

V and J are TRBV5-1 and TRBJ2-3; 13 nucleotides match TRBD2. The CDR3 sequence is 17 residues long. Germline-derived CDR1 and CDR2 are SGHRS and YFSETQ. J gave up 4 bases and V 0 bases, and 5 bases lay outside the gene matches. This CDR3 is CASSLEPLAGGADTQYF. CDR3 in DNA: TGCGCCAGCAGCTTGGAGCCACTAGCGGGGGGGGCAGATACGCAGTATTTT.